This T cell receptor beta chain comes out of a study of T cells in Graves' hyperthyroidism and ophthalmopathy. The wider study: The blood sample was taken at first diagnosis, before treatment began. Study observations and caveats: Among clonotypes expanded in thyroid above 0.001, most were also found in blood. Ophthalmopathy onset followed model prediction by a median around 6.6 months.

The investigators amplified TCR beta CDR3 regions from RNA transcripts. Using the HTBI primer set, a first-round RT-PCR was run on the TCR CDR3. Using its own MiXCR run on the multiplex PCR reads, TCRdb lists one record per CDR3 protein. The data hold fewer than 750,000 distinct CDR3 sequences, with roughly 14% observed a single time. There are 13 residues in the CDR3. V was trimmed by 5 bases and J by 6 bases, leaving 11 bases between them. Germline-derived CDR1 and CDR2 are SNHLY and FYNNEI. In its sample, this clonotype was seen many times. Antigen: not known. Criteria for exclusion of patients were uncontrolled infection, other autoimmune disease, pregnancy or lactation.

Input material: blood. This sequence originates from a woman aged 40-49 years with Graves' ophthalmopathy. The rearrangement uses TRBV2 and TRBJ1-5, with D possibly TRBD1 on 6 matching bases. CDR3 nucleotide sequence: TGTGCCAGCAGTACAGGGTACGGTCAGCCCCAGCATTTT. Residues: CASSTGYGQPQHF. Full variable domain (remainder filled in from reference TRBV2 and TRBJ1-5): EPEVTQTPSHQVTQMGQEVILRCVPISNHLYFYWYRQILGQKVEFLVSFYNNEISEKSEIFDDQFSVERPDGSNFTLKIRSTKLEDSAMYFCASSTGYGQPQHFGDGTRLSIL.